This note documents a single TCR beta chain sequence. Its specificity is unknown. The data are from a study of cytomegalovirus exposure and HLA in healthy donors. As for the study in general: Drawn from HLA-typed donors, 80 million to 95 million unique TCRs were held in an early data release. Among the roughly 400 donors who were genotyped, over 70% fell in the genetic ancestry cluster that is associated with self-reported Caucasian donors.

Researchers ran the PCR with 60 Vbeta and 13 Jbeta primers. Assay: immunoSEQ multiplex PCR; the TCRdb copy retains only in-frame clones and omits some. The table shows over 60,000 clones, with under 80% occurring only once. Unmatched junction bases numbered 3, after V lost 4 bases and J lost 4 bases. The CDR3 consists of 14 residues. The germline gives CDR1 KGHSH, CDR2 LQKENI. General study results and limits: Sequence variants that were highly shared formed a cluster that was likely a sequencing artifact. TCR beta sequences reportedly predicted most subjects' HLA-A and HLA-B alleles accurately.

The sample comprised PBMCs. The J gene is TRBJ2-7, the V gene TRBV18, with 11 bases fitting TRBD1. The TCR was taken from a male donor in good health and CMV-seropositive. The CDR3 loop is CASSRGQGAYEQYF. As DNA, the CDR3 is TGTGCCAGCTCACGCGGACAGGGGGCATACGAGCAGTACTTC.